This T cell receptor (beta chain) is from a study of radiotherapy plus CTLA-4 blockade in lung cancer. J was trimmed by 4 bases and V by 6 bases; bases with no gene match: 3. Germline values: CDR1 MNHNS, CDR2 SASEGT. This CDR3 is built from 13 residues. The data were produced by immunoSEQ multiplex PCR, yet TCRdb's version contains in-frame clones alone and is incomplete. This table holds 40,000 to 50,000 clones, more than 65% found once. This clone was counted a few times. The chain links TRBV6-1 to TRBJ1-1, with 9 bases matching TRBD1. Here the sequenced sample was peripheral blood, taken from a patient treated with radiotherapy plus ipilimumab. This TCR derives from a human donor with non-small cell lung cancer who had stable disease on radiotherapy plus ipilimumab. This chain's CDR3 is CASRQQGATEAFF. CDR3 DNA: TGTGCCAGCAGACAACAGGGGGCCACTGAAGCTTTCTTT.